The 5 T cell receptor beta chains listed next were all sequenced from one sample in a study of blood T cell repertoires in COVID-19. Clones were read by immunoSEQ multiplex PCR, and TCRdb kept only the in-frame ones, dropping some. The profile shows more than 300,000 clones, 85% to 90% of them singletons. The sequencing sample was made of PBMCs or T cells enriched from blood (not recorded which). The receptors originated from a woman aged 18-30 years who had recovered from COVID-19.

The CDR3 sequence: CASTPQMAGTGDNEQFF. Here the CDR3 DNA reads TGTGCCAGCACCCCCCAAATGGCCGGTACAGGGGACAATGAGCAGTTCTTC. This rearrangement joins TRBV9 to TRBJ2-1; the match to TRBD1 covers 7 bases. CDR1 is SGDLS, CDR2 YYNGEE, per germline. This CDR3 region has 17 residues. The J segment lost 5 bases and the V segment lost 6 bases, leaving 17 bases of the junction unmatched.

The sample holds many counts of this clone. The chain combines TRBV7-9 with TRBJ2-1; D unclear. The CDR3 loop spans 14 amino acids. V was clipped by 2 bases and J by 14 bases, with 19 bases between them. Germline V gene lookup returns CDR1 SEHNR and CDR2 FQNEAQ (reference sequence). CDR3 protein: CASSLREGAAVEFF. CDR3 in DNA: TGTGCCAGCAGCTTACGTGAAGGTGCGGCAGTGGAGTTCTTC.

The chain employs TRBV5-1 and TRBJ2-6, with D tentatively TRBD1 (6 bases). This CDR3 region has 19 residues. Deletions cut 6 bases from V and 0 bases from J, with 22 bases between. The germline V gene encodes CDR1 SGHRS and CDR2 YFSETQ. The CDR3: CASMTFGTGISSGANVLTF. In nucleotides, the CDR3 is TGCGCCAGCATGACTTTCGGTACAGGGATAAGCTCTGGGGCCAACGTCCTGACTTTC.

The rearrangement joins TRBV11-2 to TRBJ2-2; D unresolved. This CDR3 is 12 amino acids long. The germline V gene encodes CDR1 SGHAT and CDR2 FQNNGV. Trimming took off 5 bases at V and 6 bases at J, with 7 bases between the two ends. CDR3 nucleotides: TGTGCCAGCAGCAGAGAGGCCGGGGAGCTGTTTTTT. It encodes CASSREAGELFF.

V usage is TRBV5-4 and J usage is TRBJ1-2; tentative D call: TRBD1 (5 bases). This CDR3 is built from 14 residues. Germline CDR1 reads SGHNT; CDR2 reads YYREEE (reference sequence). Trimming removed 7 bases from V and 5 bases from J, with 18 bases in between. The CDR3 region has the DNA TGTGCCAGCGCACTTTCCCTAGACAGATATGGCTACACCTTC. It yields the protein CASALSLDRYGYTF.